A selection of T cell receptor beta chains follows, all from one sample in a study of blood T cells in healthy people across ages. MiXCR, applied by TCRdb to the 5' RACE reads, yields one record per CDR3 protein. The sample lists about 2 million distinct CDR3 sequences, around half occurring once. The material sequenced was blood. These receptors originate from a woman aged 40 to 50 in good health. Each CDR3 is given without its conserved first and last residue. A D gene is named only where the DNA matches it firmly. Clone size is shown for a subset of rows, as once, few, many or a class of expanded clone.

TRBV7-2	TRBJ2-5	NA	TRBD1	ASSLEGAVGTQY
TRBV20-1	TRBJ1-4	once	TRBD1	SAREQGNEKLF
TRBV7-9	TRBJ2-1	NA	TRBD1	ASSLGTLDRGFSYNEQF
TRBV24-1	TRBJ2-1	few	TRBD1	ATSDHRQGSYEQF
TRBV20-1	TRBJ1-5	NA	TRBD1	SASDRPGTGERQPQH
TRBV7-8	TRBJ2-1	NA	TRBD2	ASSQSGGPSYNEQF
TRBV4-3	TRBJ2-5	NA	TRBD2	ASSQVPSGGAVLPQETQY
TRBV7-2	TRBJ1-2	few	NA	ASSLTVADGYT
TRBV5-1	TRBJ2-5	few	NA	ASSTGPEETQY
TRBV7-6	TRBJ2-1	NA	NA	ASSEGRGEQF
TRBV24-1	TRBJ2-5	NA	TRBD1	ATSDLEGAQETQY
TRBV5-6	TRBJ2-1	NA	NA	TSSLGLLGGDEQF
TRBV25-1	TRBJ2-1	few	TRBD1	ASSYGQGANEQF
TRBV4-3	TRBJ2-6	NA	TRBD1	ASSQESGGSGTNVLT
TRBV4-3	TRBJ2-7	NA	TRBD1	ASSQGLTGGAYEQY
TRBV28	TRBJ2-1	NA	TRBD1	ASRGDRVLHEQF
TRBV7-8	TRBJ1-2	NA	NA	ASSPHAYGYT
TRBV27	TRBJ1-5	few	NA	ASSFRGRNQPQH
TRBV29-1	TRBJ1-5	NA	NA	SVLTGGNQPQH
TRBV7-9	TRBJ2-1	NA	NA	ASSLLAAGSSYNEQF
TRBV24-1	TRBJ2-5	NA	NA	ATSEVTGETQY
TRBV5-6	TRBJ2-7	NA	NA	ASSSTGYYEQY
TRBV15	TRBJ2-1	NA	NA	ATSRRQGGDEQF
TRBV6-5	TRBJ2-5	NA	NA	ASSRDWGAGTQY
TRBV11-2	TRBJ1-2	NA	NA	ASSCNVREGWAYGYT
TRBV4-3	TRBJ2-5	few	TRBD2	ASSHLGTSGVGETQY
TRBV6-2/TRBV6-3	TRBJ2-7	NA	NA	ASREGSGEAEQY
TRBV9	TRBJ2-6	NA	NA	ASSAVPGLPSGANVLT
TRBV20-1	TRBJ2-1	NA	TRBD2	SARAGGGEETQF
TRBV6-1	TRBJ1-2	NA	NA	ASSTEAQGRGYT
TRBV20-1	TRBJ2-3	NA	NA	SARRVDTDTQY
TRBV14	NA	NA	NA	ASSFRGGRGSNEQY
TRBV24-1	TRBJ2-3	NA	TRBD1	ATSDSSSTGGARSDTQY
TRBV7-2	TRBJ2-7	NA	NA	ASSLMTGRDTYEQY
TRBV4-1	TRBJ1-2	NA	NA	ASSQEGRSYGYT
TRBV18	TRBJ2-3	NA	TRBD1	ASSPGTGNTDTQY
TRBV6-1	TRBJ1-2	NA	NA	ASSPEFTTGSGYT
TRBV12-3/TRBV12-4	TRBJ1-2	once	TRBD1	ASSPGTVPTPGYGYT
TRBV5-1	TRBJ1-2	NA	NA	ASGGDTTDGYT
TRBV5-1	TRBJ2-3	NA	NA	ASSLEVGGLSDTQY
TRBV7-9	TRBJ2-7	NA	NA	ASTNRGTFQY
TRBV20-1	TRBJ1-2	NA	NA	SARGGEGNYGYT
TRBV9	TRBJ1-5	few	TRBD1	ASSKGTGINQPQH
TRBV7-2	TRBJ2-5	NA	NA	ASSPTLGRETQY
TRBV4-3	TRBJ2-7	few	NA	ASSQEEWGSAYEQY
TRBV5-1	TRBJ2-3	NA	NA	ASNVNTDTQY
TRBV20-1	TRBJ2-5	many	NA	SARVRETQY
TRBV6-5	TRBJ2-7	few	NA	ASSSIRGRDEQY
TRBV5-1	TRBJ2-5	few	NA	ASSLNMRTQY
TRBV18	TRBJ2-3	NA	TRBD2	ASSPLPWRGEADTQY
TRBV7-9	TRBJ2-7	few	NA	ASSPLDGYEQY
TRBV4-2	TRBJ1-2	few	TRBD1	ASSQQGQGDYGYT
TRBV7-8	NA	NA	NA	ASSSYRGLVEQY
TRBV20-1	TRBJ2-5	NA	NA	SAGSSRPGETQY